The entry below describes one T cell receptor beta chain. The antigen is unknown. 60 Vbeta and 13 Jbeta primers were used in PCR. Original processing methods: Later analysis identified approximately 80 million unique TCR beta chains, approximately 11 million shared. Only in-frame clones appear in the TCRdb table, and some are missing; sequencing was by immunoSEQ multiplex PCR. For V, J and clone size, that table is used; D and trimming come from the DNA. The sample records under 250,000 clones, about 83% being singletons. The CDR3 totals 15 residues. Germline V gene data show CDR1 as ENHRY and CDR2 as SYGVKD. Trimming cost V 3 bases and J 1 base, with 12 bases left between them. These data come from a study of cytomegalovirus exposure and HLA in healthy donors. Regarding the study as a whole: Most TCR sequences proved rare, with some public TCRs found in many donors.

The sequenced sample was PBMCs. This chain links TRBV10-3 with TRBJ1-1, with a weak D call TRBD1 (6 bases). This clonotype was obtained from a human donor in good health. CDR3 loop: CAISEDTGTNTEAFF. The CDR3 nucleotides read TGTGCCATCAGTGAAGATACAGGGACGAACACTGAAGCTTTCTTT.